The rows below give T cell receptor beta chains drawn from one sample of a study of T-cell reconstitution after alpha-beta-depleted transplantation in children. Each CDR3 protein gets one entry after TCRdb re-called the PCR reads with MiXCR. In the table there are around 960,000 distinct CDR3 sequences, roughly 29% of which are singletons. Material: PBMCs, mostly from graft donor cells, obtained 360 days after TCRalphabeta/CD19-depleted stem cell transplant. The receptors stem from a boy in the first two years of life who had a stem cell transplant for SCID, so the T cells may come from the graft donor. CDR3s include the opening cysteine and the closing phenylalanine or tryptophan. D genes are given only for firm matches. Only part of the rows carry a size: once, few, many, or a class if the clone is expanded.

TRBV12-3/TRBV12-4,.,few,TRBJ2-1,TGTGCCAGCAGTTTAGCGCACTGGAATGAGCAGTTCTTC,CASSLAHWNEQFF
TRBV6-1,TRBD1,.,TRBJ2-2,TGTGCCAGCGACTTAGACAGGGGCGTCGGGGAGCTGTTTTTT,CASDLDRGVGELFF
TRBV7-9,.,few,TRBJ1-6,TGTGCCAGCAGCTTAACGAGGGGATGGGATTCACCCCTCCACTTT,CASSLTRGWDSPLHF
TRBV12-3/TRBV12-4,TRBD1,.,TRBJ1-1,TGTGCCAGCAGTTTTGGCGCCGGGACAGGGAACACTGAAGCTTTCTTT,CASSFGAGTGNTEAFF
TRBV5-1,TRBD2,few,TRBJ2-3,TGCGCCAGCAGCTTGGAGGGGACTAGCGGGGTCTTGGATACGCAGTATTTT,CASSLEGTSGVLDTQYF
TRBV2,.,few,TRBJ1-1,TGTGCCAGCACCCTGCAGACTGAAGCTTTCTTT,CASTLQTEAFF
TRBV10-3,TRBD1,few,TRBJ1-1,TGTGCCATCAGTGCAGGGGGCGTGTTAAGAGCCGGCGAGGCTGAAGCTTTCTTT,CAISAGGVLRAGEAEAFF
TRBV12-3/TRBV12-4,.,.,TRBJ1-5,TGTGCCAGCAGTTTCCTCGCGTACGGGCAAAAGAGTGGAAGCAATCAGCCCCAGCATTTT,CASSFLAYGQKSGSNQPQHF
TRBV2,.,many,TRBJ2-3,TGTGCCAGCAGGAGGGGTACAGATACGCAGTATTTT,CASRRGTDTQYF
TRBV5-5,TRBD1,.,TRBJ2-1,TGTGCCAGCAGCCCCGGACAGGGACCTATCCATGAGCAGTTCTTC,CASSPGQGPIHEQFF
TRBV12-3/TRBV12-4,TRBD2,few,TRBJ2-3,TGTGCCAGCAGTTTAGCCGGCGGGGGGTCGGTAGGAGATACGCAGTATTTT,CASSLAGGGSVGDTQYF
TRBV11-2,TRBD1,few,TRBJ2-4,TGTGCCAGCAGCAGGACAGGCTTAATAGCCAAAAACATTCAGTACTTC,CASSRTGLIAKNIQYF
TRBV10-3,.,.,TRBJ1-1,TGTGCCATCAGTGATCCCGTTGGCGGAGGATGTGAAGCTTTCTTT,CAISDPVGGGCEAFF
TRBV20-1,.,few,TRBJ2-1,TGCAGTGCTAGAGAAAGTCCTAGCATTCAGCAGTTCTTC,CSARESPSIQQFF
TRBV29-1,.,.,TRBJ2-3,TGCAGCGTGGAGAACAGGGGAGGTCAGTATTTT,CSVENRGGQYF
TRBV7-6,.,.,TRBJ2-5,TGTGCCAGCAGCTTAGTAGGGGCGGGAACGGAGACCCAGTACTTC,CASSLVGAGTETQYF
TRBV5-1,.,.,TRBJ1-4,TGCGCCAGCAGCAACGCCGGGGGTAATGAAAAACTGTTTTTT,CASSNAGGNEKLFF
TRBV4-1,.,.,TRBJ1-1,TGCGCCAGCAGCATCCGGACCGCCGAAGGAGCTGAAGCTTTCTTT,CASSIRTAEGAEAFF
TRBV5-1,.,.,TRBJ1-2,TGCGCCAGCAGCTGGGGAGCTGGCCCTAAGGCCTATGGCTACACCTTC,CASSWGAGPKAYGYTF
TRBV5-1,.,few,TRBJ2-3,TGCGCCAGCACGCGACAGGACTACACAGATACGCAGTATTTT,CASTRQDYTDTQYF
TRBV6-1,.,few,TRBJ2-6,TGTGCCAGCAGCAGTTTTTGGAATTCTGGGGCCAACGTCCTGACTTTC,CASSSFWNSGANVLTF
TRBV4-3,TRBD2,.,TRBJ2-2,TGCGCCAGCAGCCAAGATATGGGCGGGGGGCTTACCGGGGAGCTGTTTTTT,CASSQDMGGGLTGELFF
TRBV7-3,.,.,TRBJ1-2,TGTGCCAGCAGCTTCCGGGACTCTGGTGGCTACACCTTC,CASSFRDSGGYTF
TRBV29-1,TRBD2,.,TRBJ2-1,TGCAGCGTACGGACTAGCGGGGGACCCAATGAGCAGTTCTTC,CSVRTSGGPNEQFF
TRBV4-2,.,.,TRBJ2-7,TGTGCCAGCAGCCAAGACCCAGGGAAGGCTGGCTACGAGCAGTACTTC,CASSQDPGKAGYEQYF
TRBV10-3,TRBD1,few,TRBJ2-5,TGTGCCATCAGCCGCCGAGGACAGGGAATGGAGACCCAGTACTTC,CAISRRGQGMETQYF
TRBV12-3/TRBV12-4,.,.,TRBJ2-1,TGTGCCAGCTCACGAAACAGGGAGGATGAGCAGTTCTTC,CASSRNREDEQFF
TRBV12-3/TRBV12-4,.,few,TRBJ1-1,TGTGCCAGCAGTTTAGGGGGGGCCCTTGAAGCTTTCTTT,CASSLGGALEAFF
TRBV5-1,.,.,TRBJ2-2,TGCGCCAGCCGGGACACCATTAACACCGGGGAGCTGTTTTTT,CASRDTINTGELFF
TRBV10-3,TRBD2,.,TRBJ2-3,TGTGCCATTCGCCTAGCGGGGGGGCCTATGACGACAGATACGCAGTATTTT,CAIRLAGGPMTTDTQYF
TRBV6-1,.,.,TRBJ2-7,TGTGCCAGCAGTCCATACCAGGGCACCTACGAGCAGTACTTC,CASSPYQGTYEQYF
TRBV20-1,.,few,TRBJ2-1,TGCAGTGCTCGGGGGGCCGGAGACAATGAGCAGTTCTTC,CSARGAGDNEQFF
TRBV10-3,.,.,TRBJ2-6,TGTGCCATCAGTGAGTCTTGGGGGGTCGGAGACGTCTCTGGGGCCAACGTCCTGACTTTC,CAISESWGVGDVSGANVLTF
TRBV3-1,.,.,TRBJ1-4,TGTGCCAGCAGCCAGGGAGGGGCGGCTAATGAAAAACTGTTTTTT,CASSQGGAANEKLFF
TRBV20-1,.,.,TRBJ1-2,TGCAGTGCTAGAGATTACCTTTTTAATCGCGACTGGGAAAACTATGGCTACACCTTC,CSARDYLFNRDWENYGYTF
TRBV29-1,.,once,TRBJ2-1,TGCAGCGTTCTCCCGGCAGCTTCGGACCTTTACAATGAGCAGTTCTTC,CSVLPAASDLYNEQFF
TRBV12-3/TRBV12-4,.,few,TRBJ2-3,TGTGCCAGCAGTTTCACCGGACCCACAGATACGCAGTATTTT,CASSFTGPTDTQYF
TRBV12-3/TRBV12-4,TRBD1,.,TRBJ1-1,TGTGCCAGCAGTACTCACAGGGGCGGAATAAAGTACACTGAAGCTTTCTTT,CASSTHRGGIKYTEAFF
TRBV4-1,TRBD2,.,TRBJ2-5,TGCGCCAGCAGCCCGTCGGGGGGACGGCAAGAGACCCAGTACTTC,CASSPSGGRQETQYF
TRBV20-1,.,.,TRBJ2-3,TGCAGTGCTAGTGCTCGGGGGACGGTCACAGATACGCAGTATTTT,CSASARGTVTDTQYF
TRBV7-9,TRBD2,many,TRBJ2-4,TGTGCCAGCAGCCCAGAAGCGGGGGCGGTCATTCAGTACTTC,CASSPEAGAVIQYF
TRBV5-1,TRBD1,.,TRBJ2-7,TGCGCCAGCACCCAAGGCGACAGGGCCTACTACGAGCAGTACTTC,CASTQGDRAYYEQYF
TRBV10-2,.,.,TRBJ2-5,TGCGCCAGCAAATCGGGGGTAGAGACCCAGTACTTC,CASKSGVETQYF
TRBV10-2,.,.,TRBJ2-5,TGCGCCAGCAGTGCCACTAGAGTAGAGACCCAGTACTTC,CASSATRVETQYF
TRBV9,TRBD2,many,TRBJ2-3,TGTGCCAGCAGCGTACTAGCGGGGGGAACGGATACGCAGTATTTT,CASSVLAGGTDTQYF
TRBV6-1,TRBD1,.,TRBJ1-2,TGTGCCAGCAGTCGGCTAGTACAGGGGGCCTATGGCTACACCTTC,CASSRLVQGAYGYTF
TRBV12-3/TRBV12-4,.,.,TRBJ1-2,TGTGCCAGCAGTTTTCTATTCCCCGTGCAACGGGCGGCCTTC,CASSFLFPVQRAAF
TRBV3-1,.,.,TRBJ1-4,TGTGCCAGCAGGTCTAGGGCGCCTGAAAAACTGTTTTTT,CASRSRAPEKLFF
TRBV4-1,.,.,TRBJ1-6,TGCGCCAGCAGCTTTGGTCAAGGTTCACCCCTCCACTTT,CASSFGQGSPLHF
TRBV7-9,.,few,TRBJ1-4,TGTGCCAGCAGCTTAGGGACTCTGAATGAAAAACTGTTTTTT,CASSLGTLNEKLFF
TRBV12-3/TRBV12-4,.,few,TRBJ1-1,TGTGCCAGCACCCACCCTCGGGGGAACACTGAAGCTTTCTTT,CASTHPRGNTEAFF
TRBV9,.,.,TRBJ1-2,TGTGCCAGCAGCGTAGGATTCTCCGGGGGTTCTTATGGCTACACCTTC,CASSVGFSGGSYGYTF
TRBV5-1,.,.,TRBJ2-7,TGCGCCAGCAGCTTGGAGACACGGGGAGAGCAGTACTTC,CASSLETRGEQYF
TRBV20-1,.,.,TRBJ1-3,TGCAGTGCCCGCTGGGGAAACACCATATATTTT,CSARWGNTIYF
TRBV9,.,once,TRBJ2-3,TGTGCCAGCAGCGTAGAATGGAATTCAAATACGCAGTATTTT,CASSVEWNSNTQYF